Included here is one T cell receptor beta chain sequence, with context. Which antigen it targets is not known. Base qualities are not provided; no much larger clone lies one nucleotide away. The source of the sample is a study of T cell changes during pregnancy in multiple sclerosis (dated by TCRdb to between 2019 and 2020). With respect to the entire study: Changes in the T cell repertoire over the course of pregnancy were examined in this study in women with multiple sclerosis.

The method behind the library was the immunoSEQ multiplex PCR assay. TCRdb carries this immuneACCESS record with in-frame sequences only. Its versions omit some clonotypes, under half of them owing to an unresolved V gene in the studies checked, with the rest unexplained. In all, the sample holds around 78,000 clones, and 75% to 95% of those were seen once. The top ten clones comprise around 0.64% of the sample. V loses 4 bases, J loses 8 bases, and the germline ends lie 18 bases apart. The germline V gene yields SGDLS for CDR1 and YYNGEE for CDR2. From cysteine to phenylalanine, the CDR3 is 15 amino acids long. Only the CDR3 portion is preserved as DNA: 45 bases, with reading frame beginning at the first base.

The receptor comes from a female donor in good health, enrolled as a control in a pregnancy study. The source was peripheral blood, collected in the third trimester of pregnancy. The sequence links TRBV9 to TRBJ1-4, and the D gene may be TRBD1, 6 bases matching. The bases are TGTGCCAGCAGCCGTATAGATGAGGGGGGGGAAAAACTGTTTTTT. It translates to CASSRIDEGGEKLFF.